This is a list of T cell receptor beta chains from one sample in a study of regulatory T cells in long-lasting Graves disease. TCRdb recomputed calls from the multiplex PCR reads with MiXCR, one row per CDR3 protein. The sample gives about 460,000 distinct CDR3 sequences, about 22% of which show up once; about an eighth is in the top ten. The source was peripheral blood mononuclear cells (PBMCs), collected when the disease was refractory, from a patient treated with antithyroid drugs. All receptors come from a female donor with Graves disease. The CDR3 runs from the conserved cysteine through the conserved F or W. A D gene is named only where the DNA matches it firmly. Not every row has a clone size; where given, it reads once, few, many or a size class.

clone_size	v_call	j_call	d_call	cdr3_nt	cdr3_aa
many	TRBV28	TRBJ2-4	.	TGTGCCAGCAGTTTTTGGGGGAGCTACGGAATTCAGTACTTC	CASSFWGSYGIQYF
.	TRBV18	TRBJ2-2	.	TGTGCCAGCTCCCCACGAGAGCAGGGGACCGGGGAGCTGTTTTTT	CASSPREQGTGELFF
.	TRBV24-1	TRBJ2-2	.	TGTGCCACCAGTGGTGGCACCGGGGAGCTGTTTTTT	CATSGGTGELFF
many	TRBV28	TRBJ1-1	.	TGTGCCAGCAGTTTCCTCCCAACGAACACTGAAGCTTTCTTT	CASSFLPTNTEAFF
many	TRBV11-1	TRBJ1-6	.	TGTGCCAGCAGCCCCCAGGGGTATAATTCACCCCTCCACTTT	CASSPQGYNSPLHF
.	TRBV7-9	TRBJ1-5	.	TGTGCCAGCAGCTCCGCCAGGGTCAATCAGCCCCAGCATTTT	CASSSARVNQPQHF
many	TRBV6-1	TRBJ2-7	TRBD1	TGTGCCAGCAGTCTCGGACAGGTTACCTACGAGCAGTACTTC	CASSLGQVTYEQYF
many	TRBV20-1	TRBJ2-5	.	TGCAGTGCTTCGGACACAGAGACCCAGTACTTC	CSASDTETQYF
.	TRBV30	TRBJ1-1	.	TGTGCCTGGGGCCCTTTCAGTAGGACTGAAGCTTTCTTT	CAWGPFSRTEAFF
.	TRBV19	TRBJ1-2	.	TGTGCCAGTAGTACACTCCCGGGTGGCTACACCTTC	CASSTLPGGYTF
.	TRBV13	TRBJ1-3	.	TGTGCCAGCACCGGCGGAAACACCATATATTTT	CASTGGNTIYF
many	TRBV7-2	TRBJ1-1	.	TGTGCCAGCAGCAGGGGATCCAACACTGAAGCTTTCTTT	CASSRGSNTEAFF
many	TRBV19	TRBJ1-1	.	TGTGCCAGTAGTATACCAGGTCTTGGGACTGAAGCTTTCTTT	CASSIPGLGTEAFF
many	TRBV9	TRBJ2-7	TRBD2	TGTGCCAGCAGCGCCGGGACTAGCGGCTACGAGCAGTACTTC	CASSAGTSGYEQYF
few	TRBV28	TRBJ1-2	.	TGTGCCAGCGTAGGGGCCTATGGCTACACCTTC	CASVGAYGYTF
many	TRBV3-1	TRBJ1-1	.	TGTGCCAGCAGCGGACTGAACACTGAAGCTTTCTTT	CASSGLNTEAFF
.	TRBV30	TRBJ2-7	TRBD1	TGTGCCTGGGGCTTCGGGACAGAATTATCCTACGAGCAGTACTTC	CAWGFGTELSYEQYF
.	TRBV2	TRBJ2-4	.	TGTGCCAGCAGTGGAGAGGCCAAAAACATTCAGTACTTC	CASSGEAKNIQYF
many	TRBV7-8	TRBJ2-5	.	TGTGCCAGCAGCTTAGTCGCCAGACAAGAGACCCAGTACTTC	CASSLVARQETQYF
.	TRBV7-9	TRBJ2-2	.	TGTGCCAGCCGCAGAGGGAGGAACACCGGGGAGCTGTTTTTT	CASRRGRNTGELFF
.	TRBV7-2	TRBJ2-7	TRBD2	TGTGCCAGCAGCTTAGCCCCAGGACTAGGGGCCTACGAGCAGTACTTC	CASSLAPGLGAYEQYF
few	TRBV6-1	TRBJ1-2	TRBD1	TGTGCCAGCAGTCCGGAACAGGGGGCTGGCTACACCTTC	CASSPEQGAGYTF
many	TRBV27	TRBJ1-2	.	TGTGCCAGCAGTCCCGGACGGGCCCTTGCCTCAAACTATGGCTACACCTTC	CASSPGRALASNYGYTF
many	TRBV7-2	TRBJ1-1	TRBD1	TGTGCCAGCAGCAGCTCGGCCGGGACAGTCCTCGGTGACACTGAAGCTTTCTTT	CASSSSAGTVLGDTEAFF
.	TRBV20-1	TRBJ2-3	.	TGCAGTGCTAGAAGGTCTTCAGGCGGCCCAGATACGCAGTATTTT	CSARRSSGGPDTQYF
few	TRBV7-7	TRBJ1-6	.	TGTGCTAGCAGCTTAGACGGGATTTCACCCCTCCACTTT	CASSLDGISPLHF
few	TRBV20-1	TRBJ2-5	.	TGCAGTGCTAGAACCGGGACTCCGACTCTCCAAGAGACCCAGTACTTC	CSARTGTPTLQETQYF
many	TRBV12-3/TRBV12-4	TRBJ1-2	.	TGTGCCAGCAGTTCCGGGAGAAGCCCGGCGGCTGGCTACACCTTC	CASSSGRSPAAGYTF
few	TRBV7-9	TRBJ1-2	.	TGTGCCAGCAGCCCCCTGAGGACAGACACCTATGGCTACACCTTC	CASSPLRTDTYGYTF
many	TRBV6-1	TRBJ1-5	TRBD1	TGTGCCAGCAGTCCCAGGGACAGGGCCAATCAGCCCCAGCATTTT	CASSPRDRANQPQHF
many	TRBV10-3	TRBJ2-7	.	TGTGCCACGGGAGACGGTGAGCAGTACTTC	CATGDGEQYF
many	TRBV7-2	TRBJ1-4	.	TGTGCCAGCAGCCCCTCGCATGCAACTAATGAAAAACTGTTTTTT	CASSPSHATNEKLFF
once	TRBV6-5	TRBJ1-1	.	TGTGCCCGCAGTTACCGACATTTGAACACTGAAGCTTTCTTT	CARSYRHLNTEAFF
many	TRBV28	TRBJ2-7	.	TGTGCCAGCAGTTTCGGTCTAGGGGGGGCTTTAGTATCCGAGCAGTACTTC	CASSFGLGGALVSEQYF
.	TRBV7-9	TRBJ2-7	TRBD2	TGTGCCAGCAGCTCCACAGCAGGGACTAGTACCTACGAGCAGTACTTC	CASSSTAGTSTYEQYF